This T cell receptor beta chain originates from a study of blood T cell repertoires in COVID-19 (dated by TCRdb to about 2020). A note on the overall study: The collaborator samples originated in the United States, Italy and Spain and spanned the acute and convalescent phases of COVID-19. The prospective study material was composed of cDNA or gDNA derived from T cells, B-cell-depleted T cells, or PBMCs. The samples were drawn from two sources: the first 160 participants of the ongoing ImmuneRACE study, and some 1,300 subjects contributed by 6 global collaborators. HLA class I and class II types, where available, came from metadata supplied by the sample provider rather than from assay-based typing. The dataset comprised deeply sampled blood TCRbeta repertoires from subjects exposed to, actively infected with, or recovered from COVID-19. The sample metadata nearly always contained a de-identified subject ID, COVID-19 status, age in years and sex. The repertoires were made available in a free public database intended to serve as a resource for research on the immune response to SARS-CoV-2. Study-wide conclusions, independent of this receptor: Clinical and demographic metadata were provided uncurated, with the amount varying by source and participant.

The collaborating institutions used their own protocols to collect whole blood in K2EDTA tubes. For TCRbeta analysis, collaborators shipped samples as frozen whole blood, isolated PBMCs, or DNA extracted from either of those sample types. TCRbeta CDR3 regions were amplified from genomic DNA using the immunoSEQ Assay, a bias-controlled multiplex PCR. The original pipeline was this. Within the assay, amplification of reference gene primers was used to estimate how many nucleated cells each sample contained. To quantify the absolute abundance of each unique TCRbeta CDR3 rearrangement, sequence reads were collapsed and filtered. For each sample, productive Simpson clonality was calculated as the square root of Simpson's diversity index over productive rearrangements. In TCRdb, the immuneACCESS table is reduced to in-frame sequences with V and J assigned. These tables do not hold every clone; where another copy was compared, an unresolved V gene accounts for under half, and the others remain unexplained. V and J calls and clone size are given by that table; D and trimming were obtained from the DNA. This sample gives about 120,000 clones in total; 85% of them show up just once. The ten largest account for over 25% of the sample.

This clone has more than one count but fewer than ten. This clone's antigen is unknown. Within one base of it there is no much larger clone, and no base qualities were kept. The CDR3 starts with the cysteine, ends with the phenylalanine, and has 14 residues. The sequence is cut down to CDR3 DNA, 42 bases in frame from base 1. The junction shows trimming of 4 bases on V and 4 bases on J, plus 14 bases between the germline ends. The germline V gene (reference sequence) specifies SGHNT as CDR1 and YYREEE as CDR2. The sequencing sample was made of peripheral blood. This chain joins TRBV5-4 to TRBJ1-1; possibly the D gene is TRBD1, per 6 matching bases. The receptor's source is a woman older than 75 with acute or convalescent COVID-19. CDR3 region: CASSPMTGRTEAFF. Here is the DNA: TGTGCCAGCAGCCCGATGACAGGACGCACTGAAGCTTTCTTT. The variable domain in full, with residues beyond the CDR3 obtained from the reference TRBV5-4 and TRBJ1-1 genes, is ETGVTQSPTHLIKTRGQQVTLRCSSQSGHNTVSWYQQALGQGPQFIFQYYREEENGRGNFPPRFSGLQFPNYSSELNVNALELDDSALYLCASSPMTGRTEAFFGQGTRLTVV.